A selection of T cell receptor beta chains follows, all from one sample in a study of T cells in Graves' hyperthyroidism and ophthalmopathy. TCRdb independently ran MiXCR on the multiplex PCR reads; one entry per CDR3 protein. The sample lists approximately 500,000 distinct CDR3 sequences; just over 45% were seen once. The sample consisted of peripheral blood or thyroid tissue (not recorded which). These receptors were obtained from a woman under 30 with Graves' hyperthyroidism. Each CDR3 is given with its conserved first and last residue. Fields, in order: V gene, J gene, D gene, clone size, CDR3 protein, CDR3 DNA. D genes are given only for firm matches. Clone size appears in some rows only: once, few, many, or a class for an expanded clone.

v_gene: TRBV7-9; j_gene: TRBJ2-7; d_gene: NA; abundance: many; CDR3aa: CASSSLRDGDLYEQYF; CDR3nt: TGTGCCAGCAGCTCACTCCGGGACGGAGACCTCTACGAGCAGTACTTC
v_gene: TRBV24-1; j_gene: TRBJ1-4; d_gene: NA; abundance: NA; CDR3aa: CATSASGQPNEKLFF; CDR3nt: TGTGCCACCAGTGCCTCAGGACAGCCTAATGAAAAACTGTTTTTT
v_gene: TRBV19; j_gene: TRBJ2-6; d_gene: NA; abundance: few; CDR3aa: CASFEGSGANVLTF; CDR3nt: TGTGCCAGTTTCGAAGGCTCTGGGGCCAACGTCCTGACTTTC
v_gene: TRBV10-3; j_gene: TRBJ1-6; d_gene: NA; abundance: NA; CDR3aa: CAIMGADTSSPLHF; CDR3nt: TGTGCCATCATGGGGGCGGACACCTCTTCACCCCTCCACTTT
v_gene: TRBV5-5; j_gene: TRBJ1-6; d_gene: NA; abundance: NA; CDR3aa: CASSAGPISPLHF; CDR3nt: TGTGCCAGCAGCGCTGGTCCTATTTCACCCCTCCACTTT
v_gene: TRBV7-8; j_gene: TRBJ1-5; d_gene: TRBD1; abundance: many; CDR3aa: CASSLGTAYSNQPQHF; CDR3nt: TGTGCCAGCAGCTTGGGGACAGCATATAGCAATCAGCCCCAGCATTTT
v_gene: TRBV29-1; j_gene: TRBJ2-6; d_gene: NA; abundance: once; CDR3aa: CSVVDTGANVLTF; CDR3nt: TGCAGCGTTGTGGACACTGGGGCCAACGTCCTGACTTTC
v_gene: TRBV10-2; j_gene: TRBJ2-7; d_gene: TRBD2; abundance: NA; CDR3aa: CASTTSGSFYEQYF; CDR3nt: TGCGCCAGCACGACTAGCGGGAGTTTCTACGAGCAGTACTTC
v_gene: TRBV10-3; j_gene: TRBJ1-1; d_gene: TRBD1; abundance: NA; CDR3aa: CATSRRDRRTEAFF; CDR3nt: TGTGCCACCAGCAGAAGGGACAGGAGGACTGAAGCTTTCTTT
v_gene: TRBV12-3/TRBV12-4; j_gene: TRBJ1-4; d_gene: TRBD1; abundance: many; CDR3aa: CASIQEGGDDNEKLFF; CDR3nt: TGTGCCAGCATCCAGGAAGGGGGCGACGACAATGAAAAACTGTTTTTT